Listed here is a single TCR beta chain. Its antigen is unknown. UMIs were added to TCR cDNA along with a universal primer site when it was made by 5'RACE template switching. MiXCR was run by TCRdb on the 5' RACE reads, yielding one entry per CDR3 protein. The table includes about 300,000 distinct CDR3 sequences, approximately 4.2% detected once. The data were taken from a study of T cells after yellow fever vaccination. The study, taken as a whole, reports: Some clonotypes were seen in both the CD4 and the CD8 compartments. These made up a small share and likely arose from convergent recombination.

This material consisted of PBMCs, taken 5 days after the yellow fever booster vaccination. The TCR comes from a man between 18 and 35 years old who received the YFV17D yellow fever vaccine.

The CDR3 DNA follows: TGTGCCAGCAGCCCCGGGGGGGGGAAGACCCAGTACTTC. Translation: CASSPGGGKTQYF. The chain recombines TRBV25-1 with TRBJ2-5; 8 positions match TRBD2. The germline V gene encodes CDR1 MGHDK and CDR2 SYGVNS. The trim removed 6 bases at V and 6 bases at J, leaving 6 bases unmatched. The CDR3 extends over 13 amino acids.